This T cell receptor (beta chain) was obtained from a study of T cells in narcolepsy. General study results and limits: Comparing one patient's CSF and blood CD4+ clonotypes highlighted HCRT- and TRIB2-specific autoreactive clonotypes.

Trimming removed 4 bases from V and 0 bases from J, with 13 bases in between. The CDR3 contains 16 residues. CDR1 and CDR2 from the germline V gene are SGHDN and FVKESK. TCRdb's table, derived via immunoSEQ multiplex PCR, lists solely in-frame clones and lacks some. The repertoire includes 25,000 to 30,000 clones, 75% to 80% of them detected once, and around 3% sits in the top ten. A remark on this clone: The antigen is undetermined.

The sample consisted of CD45RA- memory CD4+ T cells from PBMCs. V and J are TRBV14 and TRBJ1-3; D might be TRBD1 (5 bases). The TCR sequence derives from a human donor with narcolepsy. CDR3 in amino acids: CASSPRDFPSGNTIYF. In DNA, the CDR3 is TGTGCCAGCAGCCCCCGGGACTTTCCCTCTGGAAACACCATATATTTT. The entire variable domain, with the rest obtained from reference TRBV14 and TRBJ1-3, is as follows: EAGVTQFPSHSVIEKGQTVTLRCDPISGHDNLYWYRRVMGKEIKFLLHFVKESKQDESGMPNNRFLAERTGGTYSTLKVQPAELEDSGVYFCASSPRDFPSGNTIYFGEGSWLTVV.